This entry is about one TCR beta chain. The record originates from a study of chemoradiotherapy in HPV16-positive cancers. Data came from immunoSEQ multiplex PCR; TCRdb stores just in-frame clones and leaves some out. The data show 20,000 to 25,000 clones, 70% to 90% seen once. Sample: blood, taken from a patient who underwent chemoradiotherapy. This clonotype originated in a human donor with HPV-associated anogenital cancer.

The CDR3, as DNA: TGTGCCAGCAGCTTAGTGCTCTCTGGGGCCAACGTCCTGACTTTC. Protein product: CASSLVLSGANVLTF. The J gene is TRBJ2-6, the V gene TRBV11-3, with D unresolved. The CDR3 totals 15 residues. Trimming pared 1 base from V and 0 bases from J, leaving 4 bases between. Germline V gene data show CDR1 as SGHNT and CDR2 as YENEEA.